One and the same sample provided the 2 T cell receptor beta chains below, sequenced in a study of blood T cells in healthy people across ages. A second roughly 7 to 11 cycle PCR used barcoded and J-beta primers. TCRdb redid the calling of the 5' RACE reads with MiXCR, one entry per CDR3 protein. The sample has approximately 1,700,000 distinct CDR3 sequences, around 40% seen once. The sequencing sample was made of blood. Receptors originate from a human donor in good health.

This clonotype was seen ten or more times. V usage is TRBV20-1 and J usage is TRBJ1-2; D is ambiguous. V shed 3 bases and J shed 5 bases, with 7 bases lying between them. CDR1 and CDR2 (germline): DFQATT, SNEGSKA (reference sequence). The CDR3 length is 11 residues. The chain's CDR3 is CSASTGYGYTF. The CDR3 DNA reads TGCAGTGCTAGTACGGGGTATGGCTACACCTTC.

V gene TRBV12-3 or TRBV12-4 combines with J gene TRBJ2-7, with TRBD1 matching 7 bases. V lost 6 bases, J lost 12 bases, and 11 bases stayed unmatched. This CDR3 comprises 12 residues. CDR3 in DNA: TGTGCCAGCAGCGATGACAGGGTGTGGCGGTACTTC. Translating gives CASSDDRVWRYF.